The rows below give T cell receptor beta chains drawn from one sample of a study of control samples from healthy donors and cancer patients. The assay was immunoSEQ multiplex PCR, and TCRdb's table has in-frame clones only and misses some. The sample carries about 98,000 clones, around 80% recorded once. Sequenced sample: blood. These receptors were obtained from a man between 60 and 75 years old in good health. The conserved cysteine and the conserved F or W are not part of the CDR3 here.

V gene | CDR3 length | CDR3 protein
TRBV2 | 12 | ASRGRVGDNEQF
TRBV19 | 12 | ASSTDRGVYGYT
TRBV5-1 | 14 | ASSLGVSSGANVLT
TRBV4-1 | 12 | ASSQDSYTDTQY
TRBV7-6 | 12 | ASSLAPSGNTIY
TRBV14 | 10 | ASSQDRGTQY
TRBV29-1 | 12 | SVEPSRSQETQY
TRBV5-6 | 11 | ASSPDSSYEQY
TRBV4-1 | 11 | ASSLQGGYEQY
TRBV15 | 11 | ATSNRGGETQY
TRBV10-1 | 12 | ASSDGRDTGELF
TRBV6-2/TRBV6-3 | 14 | ASSHHSGETTGELF
TRBV5-6 | 10 | ASSRRVDGYT
TRBV2 | 12 | ASSINRGTEKLF
TRBV11-2 | 15 | ASSLEVSGQGNSPLH
TRBV19 | 13 | ASRLDRASNQPQH
TRBV7-8 | 14 | ASSFQSAGSYNEQF
TRBV7-8 | 12 | ASSLMDIRHGYT
TRBV5-8 | 16 | ASSLDSGQGAFLYGYT
TRBV25-1 | 12 | ASSEAGALLEQY
TRBV9 | 13 | ASSVALAGGDEQF
TRBV15 | 13 | ATSRDLKGADGYT
TRBV4-2 | 15 | ASSQESNRGRGETQY
TRBV29-1 | 11 | SVIADTYNEQF
TRBV11-2 | 17 | ASSLGRPGASAPPETQY
TRBV2 | 16 | ASSERGTGILSYNEQF
TRBV11-2 | 16 | ASSSPGQGGAGANVLT
TRBV5-4 | 14 | ASSSSRTSSSYEQY
TRBV9 | 13 | ASSVEQGWRYGYT
TRBV21-1 | 12 | ASSKMQHTGELF
TRBV18 | 13 | ASSPGGGLIYGYT
TRBV3-1/TRBV3-2 | 16 | ASSQDLTQGYAGAEQY
TRBV6-5 | 10 | ASSSTSGEQY
TRBV7-2 | 13 | ASSGGGSGANVLT
TRBV18 | 15 | ASSPQILGAGDYGYT
TRBV13 | 13 | ASSLEGVSHYGYT
TRBV28 | 14 | ASSSGAAGVDEKLF
TRBV24-1 | 9 | ATFRDTEAF
TRBV9 | 10 | ASSVGVSEQY
TRBV10-2 | 10 | ASSPSTDTQY
TRBV12-2 | 16 | ASRTGFPGQKISYEQY
TRBV28 | 14 | ASSMWGRPLSYEQY
TRBV19 | 11 | ASSDRQAYEQY
TRBV29-1 | 11 | SVADSSGNTIY
TRBV5-8 | 13 | ASSLAGTKNEKLF
TRBV5-1 | 12 | ASSSGQGVWGYT
TRBV7-9 | 16 | ASSLNRGAISYGNEQF
TRBV28 | 12 | ASSHGQDQETQY
TRBV4-1 | 18 | ASSQDGLAGGHLERYEQY
TRBV30 | 11 | AWSPVRTGELF
TRBV19 | 14 | ASSIDSGGGLETQY
TRBV11-1 | 13 | ASSLAGLSYNEQF
TRBV21-1 | 13 | ASSTSGRAYNEQF
TRBV6-2/TRBV6-3 | 12 | ASSPSGGGNEQF
TRBV4-2 | 14 | ASSQFLAGGPGEQF